This T cell receptor (beta chain) was sequenced in a study of regulatory T cells in long-lasting Graves disease. The CDR3 sequence is 11 residues long. Looked up from germline, CDR1 is MDHEN and CDR2 is SYDVKM. V shed 3 bases and J shed 8 bases, with 7 bases lying between them. Assembly of TCR beta libraries relied on iRepertoire HTBI primers together with Arm-PCR of CDR3 regions. TCRdb reanalysed the multiplex PCR reads using MiXCR and keeps one entry per CDR3 protein. The table includes a few hundred thousand distinct CDR3 sequences, roughly a fifth detected once. Indicated time point: persistent/refractory GD, antithyroid drugs over 5 years with positive TRAb. RNA from PBMCs was the source of the TCR library. Graves' disease diagnosis was established per American Thyroid Association guidelines.

The sequencing here drew on peripheral blood mononuclear cells (PBMCs), taken when the disease was refractory, from a patient treated with antithyroid drugs. The origin of this receptor is a female donor with Graves disease. The rearrangement links TRBV28 to TRBJ1-2; D is unclear. The CDR3 region has the DNA TGTGCCAGCAGTTTCACCCGCGGCTACACCTTC. Protein: CASSFTRGYTF.